This record concerns one TCR beta chain sequence. The antigen is not known. This sample is part of a study of monozygotic twins with inflammatory bowel disease. Study conclusions and caveats: Healthy co-twins, by inverse Simpson, had higher TCRbeta diversity than their siblings with IBD. Among IBD patients, fewer clonotypes were shared with others than among healthy twins, especially with disease activity.

The CDR3 consists of 12 residues. Per donor there was one draw, yielding a blood sample of under 3 ml. Whole blood without T cell sorting served as the source of isolated total RNA. TCRdb reprocessed the 5' RACE reads, keeping one entry per CDR3 protein, no DNA. This sample contains around 200,000 distinct CDR3 sequences. This chain joins TRBV12-3 or TRBV12-4 and TRBJ1-2; TCRdb outputs TRBD1, but without DNA this stays unchecked. The sample consisted of blood. The TCR comes from a human donor with ulcerative colitis or Crohn's disease, or a healthy co-twin of an affected twin (not recorded which). This CDR3 is CASSQWDSQCTF.